The sample holds one count of the clone carrying this T cell receptor beta chain. Its target is not known. The data are from a study of cytomegalovirus exposure and HLA in healthy donors. Generated by immunoSEQ multiplex PCR, the TCRdb table keeps only in-frame clones and is missing some. The table has over 200,000 clones, roughly 88% seen once. Findings and caveats of the study: There were some public TCRs occurring in many donors, but most TCR sequences were rare. A later analysis found first-cohort TCR clusters tended to co-occur in the approximately 110 validation repertoires.

After removal of 4 bases from V and 2 bases from J, the junction contained 13 bases not matched to a gene. The V gene's germline CDR1 is SGDLS and CDR2 YYNGEE. The CDR3 spans 17 residues. The TCR was taken from a woman between 18 and 29 years old in good health and CMV-seronegative. The chain employs TRBV9 and TRBJ2-5; 8 bases align to TRBD1. Sequencing used PBMCs. DNA of the CDR3: TGTGCCAGCAGCCCAAGGTCCGGGACAGGAGGACAAGAGACCCAGTACTTC. It codes for CASSPRSGTGGQETQYF.